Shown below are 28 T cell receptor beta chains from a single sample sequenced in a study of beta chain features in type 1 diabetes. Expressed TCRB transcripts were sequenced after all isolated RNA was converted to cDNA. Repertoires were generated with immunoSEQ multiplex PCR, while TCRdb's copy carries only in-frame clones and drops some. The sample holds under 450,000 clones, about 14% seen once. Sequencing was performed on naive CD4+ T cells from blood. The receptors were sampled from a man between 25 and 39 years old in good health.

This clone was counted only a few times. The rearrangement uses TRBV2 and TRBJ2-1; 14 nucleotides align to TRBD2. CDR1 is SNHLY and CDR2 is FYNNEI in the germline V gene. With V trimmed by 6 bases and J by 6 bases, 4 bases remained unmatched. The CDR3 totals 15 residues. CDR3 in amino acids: CASSAGLAGVNEQFF. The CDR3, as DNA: TGTGCCAGCAGCGCGGGACTAGCGGGGGTCAATGAGCAGTTCTTC.

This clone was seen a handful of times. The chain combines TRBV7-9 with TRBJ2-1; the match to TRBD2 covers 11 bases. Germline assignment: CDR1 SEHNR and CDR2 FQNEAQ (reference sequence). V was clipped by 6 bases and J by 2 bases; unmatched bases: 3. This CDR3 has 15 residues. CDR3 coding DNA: TGTGCCAGCAGATATAGCGGGAGGGCCTACAATGAGCAGTTCTTC. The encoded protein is CASRYSGRAYNEQFF.

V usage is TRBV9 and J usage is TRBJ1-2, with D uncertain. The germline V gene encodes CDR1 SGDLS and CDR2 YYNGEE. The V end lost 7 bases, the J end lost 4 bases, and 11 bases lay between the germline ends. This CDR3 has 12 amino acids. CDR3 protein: CASLDTTYGYTF. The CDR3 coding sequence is TGTGCCAGCCTCGACACCACCTATGGCTACACCTTC.

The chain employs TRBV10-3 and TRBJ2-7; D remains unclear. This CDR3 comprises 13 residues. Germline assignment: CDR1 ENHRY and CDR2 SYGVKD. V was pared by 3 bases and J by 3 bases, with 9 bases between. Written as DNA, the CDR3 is TGTGCCATCAGTGACCTAAGGGACTACGAGCAGTACTTC. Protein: CAISDLRDYEQYF.

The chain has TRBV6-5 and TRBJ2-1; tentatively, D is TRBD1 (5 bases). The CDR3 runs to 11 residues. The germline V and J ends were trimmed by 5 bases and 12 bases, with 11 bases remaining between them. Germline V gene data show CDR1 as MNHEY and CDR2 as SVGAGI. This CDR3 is CASSDKTGQFF. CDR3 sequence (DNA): TGTGCCAGCAGTGACAAAACAGGGCAGTTCTTC.

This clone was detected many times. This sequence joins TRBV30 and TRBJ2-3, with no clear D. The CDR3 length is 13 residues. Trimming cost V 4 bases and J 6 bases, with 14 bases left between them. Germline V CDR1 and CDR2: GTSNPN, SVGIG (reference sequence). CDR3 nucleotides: TGTGCCTGGAACTGGGGTTCGGAGGATACGCAGTATTTT. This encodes CAWNWGSEDTQYF.

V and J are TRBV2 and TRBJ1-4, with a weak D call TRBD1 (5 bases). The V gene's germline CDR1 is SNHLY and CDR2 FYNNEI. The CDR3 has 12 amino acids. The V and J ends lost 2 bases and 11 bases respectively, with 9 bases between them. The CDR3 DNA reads TGTGCCAGCAGTGAATGGTGGGGGAAACTGTTTTTT. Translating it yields CASSEWWGKLFF. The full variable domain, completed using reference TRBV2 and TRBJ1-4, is EPEVTQTPSHQVTQMGQEVILRCVPISNHLYFYWYRQILGQKVEFLVSFYNNEISEKSEIFDDQFSVERPDGSNFTLKIRSTKLEDSAMYFCASSEWWGKLFFGSGTQLSVL.

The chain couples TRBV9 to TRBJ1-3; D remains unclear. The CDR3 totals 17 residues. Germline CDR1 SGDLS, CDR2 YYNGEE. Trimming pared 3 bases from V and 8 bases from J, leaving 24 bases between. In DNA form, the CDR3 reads TGTGCCAGCAGCGAGATGTTTGGGCAGCCGAGCGGGGACACCATATATTTT. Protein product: CASSEMFGQPSGDTIYF.

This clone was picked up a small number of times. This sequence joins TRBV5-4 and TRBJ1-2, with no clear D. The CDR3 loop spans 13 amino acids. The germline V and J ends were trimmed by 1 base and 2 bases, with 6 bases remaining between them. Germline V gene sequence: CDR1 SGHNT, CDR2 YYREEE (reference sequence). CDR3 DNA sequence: TGTGCCAGCAGCTTGAACAGCAACTATGGCTACACCTTC. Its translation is CASSLNSNYGYTF.

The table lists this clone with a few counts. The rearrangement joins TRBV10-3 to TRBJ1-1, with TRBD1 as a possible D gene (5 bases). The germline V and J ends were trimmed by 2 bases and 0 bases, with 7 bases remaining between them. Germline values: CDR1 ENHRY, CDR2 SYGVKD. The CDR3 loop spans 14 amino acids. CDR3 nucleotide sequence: TGTGCCATCAGTGAGGACAGAGTGAACACTGAAGCTTTCTTT. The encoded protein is CAISEDRVNTEAFF.

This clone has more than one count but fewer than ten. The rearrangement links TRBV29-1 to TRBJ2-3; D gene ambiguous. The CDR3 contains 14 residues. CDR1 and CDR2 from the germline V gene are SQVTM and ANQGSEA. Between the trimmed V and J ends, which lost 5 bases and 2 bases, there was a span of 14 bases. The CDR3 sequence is CSVSSDIFTDTQYF. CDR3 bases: TGCAGCGTTTCATCTGACATCTTCACAGATACGCAGTATTTT.

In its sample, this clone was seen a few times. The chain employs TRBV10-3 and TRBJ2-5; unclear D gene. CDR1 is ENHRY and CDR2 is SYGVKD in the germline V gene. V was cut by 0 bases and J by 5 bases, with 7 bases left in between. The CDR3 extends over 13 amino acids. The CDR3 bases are TGTGCCATCAGTGAGTCCACAGAGGAGACCCAGTACTTC. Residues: CAISESTEETQYF.

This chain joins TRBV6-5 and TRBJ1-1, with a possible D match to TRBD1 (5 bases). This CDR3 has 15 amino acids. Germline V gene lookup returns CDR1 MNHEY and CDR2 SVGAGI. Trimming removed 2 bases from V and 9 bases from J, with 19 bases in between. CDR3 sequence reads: CASSYASGRGRKAFF. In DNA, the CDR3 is TGTGCCAGCAGTTACGCTTCCGGGAGGGGTAGGAAAGCTTTCTTT.

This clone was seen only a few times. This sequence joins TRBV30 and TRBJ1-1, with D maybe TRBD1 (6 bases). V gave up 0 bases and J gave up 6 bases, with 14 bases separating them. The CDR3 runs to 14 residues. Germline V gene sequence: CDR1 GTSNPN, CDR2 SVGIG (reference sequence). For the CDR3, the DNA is TGTGCCTGGAGTGTACGGTTGGGGGGCGCTGAAGCTTTCTTT. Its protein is CAWSVRLGGAEAFF.

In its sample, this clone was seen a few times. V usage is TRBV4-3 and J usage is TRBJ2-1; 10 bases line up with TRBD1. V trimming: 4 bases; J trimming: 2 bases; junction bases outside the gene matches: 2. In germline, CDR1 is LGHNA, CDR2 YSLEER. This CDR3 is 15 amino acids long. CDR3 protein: CASSRDRGTYNEQFF. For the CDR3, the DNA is TGCGCCAGCAGCCGGGACAGGGGCACCTACAATGAGCAGTTCTTC.

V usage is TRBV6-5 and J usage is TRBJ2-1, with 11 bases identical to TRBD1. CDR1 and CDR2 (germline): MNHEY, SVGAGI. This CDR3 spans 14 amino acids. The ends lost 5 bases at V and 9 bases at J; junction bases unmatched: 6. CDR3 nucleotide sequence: TGTGCCAGCAGTAGAGGACAGGGGGCACCTGAGCAGTTCTTC. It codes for CASSRGQGAPEQFF.

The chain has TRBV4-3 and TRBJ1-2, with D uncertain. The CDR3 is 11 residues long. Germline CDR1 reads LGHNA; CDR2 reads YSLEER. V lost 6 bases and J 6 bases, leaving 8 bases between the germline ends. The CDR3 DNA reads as TGCGCCAGCAGGGGAGAGGATGGCTACACCTTC. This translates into CASRGEDGYTF.

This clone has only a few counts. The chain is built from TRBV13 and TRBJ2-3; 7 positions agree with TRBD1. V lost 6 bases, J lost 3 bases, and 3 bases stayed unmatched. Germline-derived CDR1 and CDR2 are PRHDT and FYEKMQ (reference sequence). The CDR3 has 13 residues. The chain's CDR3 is CASSSRGTDTQYF. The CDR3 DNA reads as TGTGCCAGCAGTTCCAGGGGGACAGATACGCAGTATTTT.

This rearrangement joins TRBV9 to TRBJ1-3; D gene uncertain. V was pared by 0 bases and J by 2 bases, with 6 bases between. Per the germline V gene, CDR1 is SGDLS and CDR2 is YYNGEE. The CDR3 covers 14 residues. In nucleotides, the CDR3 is TGTGCCAGCAGCGTAGAAGTGGCTGGAAACACCATATATTTT. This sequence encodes CASSVEVAGNTIYF.

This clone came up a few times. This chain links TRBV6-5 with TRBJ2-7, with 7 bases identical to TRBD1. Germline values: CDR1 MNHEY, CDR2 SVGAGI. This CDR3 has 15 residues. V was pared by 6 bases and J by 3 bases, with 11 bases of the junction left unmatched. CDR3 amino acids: CASRQTYRDSYEQYV. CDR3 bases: TGTGCCAGCAGGCAAACCTACCGGGACAGCTACGAGCAGTACGTC.

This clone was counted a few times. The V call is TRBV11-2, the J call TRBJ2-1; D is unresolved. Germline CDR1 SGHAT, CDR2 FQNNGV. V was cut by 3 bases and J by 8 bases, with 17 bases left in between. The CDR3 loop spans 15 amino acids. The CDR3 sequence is CASSLALTGYDEQFF. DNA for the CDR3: TGTGCCAGCAGCTTGGCCCTGACGGGCTATGATGAGCAGTTCTTC.

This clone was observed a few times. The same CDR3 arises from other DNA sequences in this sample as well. In DNA form, the CDR3 reads TGCGCCAGCAGCTTGGATAGGAGCACAGATACGCAGTATTTT. As protein: CASSLDRSTDTQYF. The rearrangement joins TRBV5-1 to TRBJ2-3; D remains unclear. Trimming removed 0 bases at V and 0 bases at J, with 5 bases between. The CDR3 has 14 amino acids. Looked up from germline, CDR1 is SGHRS and CDR2 is YFSETQ.

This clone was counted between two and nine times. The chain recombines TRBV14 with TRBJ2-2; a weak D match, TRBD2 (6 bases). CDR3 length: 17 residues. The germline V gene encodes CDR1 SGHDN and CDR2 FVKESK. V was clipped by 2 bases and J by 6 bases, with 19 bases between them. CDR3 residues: CASSQTAGIWRPGELFF. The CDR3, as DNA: TGTGCCAGCAGCCAAACGGCGGGGATTTGGAGGCCCGGGGAGCTGTTTTTT. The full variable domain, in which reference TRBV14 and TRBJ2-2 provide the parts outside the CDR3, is EAGVTQFPSHSVIEKGQTVTLRCDPISGHDNLYWYRRVMGKEIKFLLHFVKESKQDESGMPNNRFLAERTGGTYSTLKVQPAELEDSGVYFCASSQTAGIWRPGELFFGEGSRLTVL.

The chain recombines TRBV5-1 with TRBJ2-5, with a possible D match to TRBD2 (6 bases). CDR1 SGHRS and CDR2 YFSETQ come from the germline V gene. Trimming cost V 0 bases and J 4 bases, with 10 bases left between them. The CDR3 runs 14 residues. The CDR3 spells CASSLDTSSETQYF. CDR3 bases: TGCGCCAGCAGCTTGGATACTAGCTCAGAGACCCAGTACTTC.

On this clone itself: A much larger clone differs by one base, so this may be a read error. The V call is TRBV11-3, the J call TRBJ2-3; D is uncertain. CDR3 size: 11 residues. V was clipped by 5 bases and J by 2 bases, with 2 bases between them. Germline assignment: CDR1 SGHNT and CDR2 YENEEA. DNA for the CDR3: TGTGCCAGCAGCCACACAGATACGCAGTATTTT. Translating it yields CASSHTDTQYF. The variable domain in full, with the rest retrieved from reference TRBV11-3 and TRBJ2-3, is EAGVVQSPRYKIIEKKQPVAFWCNPISGHNTLYWYLQNLGQGPELLIRYENEEAVDDSQLPKDRFSAERLKGVDSTLKIQPAELGDSAVYLCASSHTDTQYFGPGTRLTVL.

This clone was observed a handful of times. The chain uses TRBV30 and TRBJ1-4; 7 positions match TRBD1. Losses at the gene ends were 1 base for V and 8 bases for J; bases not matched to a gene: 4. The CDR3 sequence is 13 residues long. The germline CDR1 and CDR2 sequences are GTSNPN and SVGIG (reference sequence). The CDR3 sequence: CAWSAGGREKLFF. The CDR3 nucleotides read TGTGCCTGGAGTGCAGGGGGAAGAGAAAAACTGTTTTTT.

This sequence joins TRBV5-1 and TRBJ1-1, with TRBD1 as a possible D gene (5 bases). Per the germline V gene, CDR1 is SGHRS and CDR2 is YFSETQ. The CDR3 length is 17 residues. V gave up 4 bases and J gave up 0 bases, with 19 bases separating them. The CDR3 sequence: CASSILRVNQMNTEAFF. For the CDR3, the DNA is TGCGCCAGCAGCATTCTCAGGGTTAATCAGATGAACACTGAAGCTTTCTTT.

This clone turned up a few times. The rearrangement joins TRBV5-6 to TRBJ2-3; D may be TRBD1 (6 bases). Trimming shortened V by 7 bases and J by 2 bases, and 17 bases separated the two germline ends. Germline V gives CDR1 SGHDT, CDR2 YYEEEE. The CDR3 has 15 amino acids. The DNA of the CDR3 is TGTGCCAGCGCCCGGACAGCCGGCCCCACAGATACGCAGTATTTT. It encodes CASARTAGPTDTQYF.